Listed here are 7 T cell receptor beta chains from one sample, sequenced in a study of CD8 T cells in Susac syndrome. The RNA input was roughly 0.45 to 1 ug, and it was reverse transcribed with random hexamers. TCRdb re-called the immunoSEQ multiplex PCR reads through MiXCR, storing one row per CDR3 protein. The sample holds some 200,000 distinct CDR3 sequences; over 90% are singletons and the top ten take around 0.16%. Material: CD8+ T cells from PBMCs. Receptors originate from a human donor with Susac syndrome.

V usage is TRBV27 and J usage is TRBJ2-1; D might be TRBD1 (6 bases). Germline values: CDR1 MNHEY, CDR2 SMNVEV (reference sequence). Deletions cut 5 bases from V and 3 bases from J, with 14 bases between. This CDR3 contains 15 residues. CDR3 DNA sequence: TGTGCCAGCAGTCAGACGGACAGTTACTACAATGAGCAGTTCTTC. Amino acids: CASSQTDSYYNEQFF.

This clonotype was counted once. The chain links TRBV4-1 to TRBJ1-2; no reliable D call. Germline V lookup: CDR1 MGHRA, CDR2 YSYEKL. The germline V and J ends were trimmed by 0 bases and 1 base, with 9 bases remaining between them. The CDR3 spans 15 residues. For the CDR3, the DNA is TGCGCCAGCAGCCAAGAATACAGCTTTAACTATGGCTACACCTTC. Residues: CASSQEYSFNYGYTF.

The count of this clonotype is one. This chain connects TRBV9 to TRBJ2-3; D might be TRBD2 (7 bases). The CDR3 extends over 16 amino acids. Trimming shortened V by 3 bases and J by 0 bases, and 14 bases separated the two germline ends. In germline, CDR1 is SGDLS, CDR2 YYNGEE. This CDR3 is CASSEGGTPSTDTQYF. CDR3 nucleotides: TGTGCCAGCAGCGAGGGGGGGACTCCTAGCACAGATACGCAGTATTTT.

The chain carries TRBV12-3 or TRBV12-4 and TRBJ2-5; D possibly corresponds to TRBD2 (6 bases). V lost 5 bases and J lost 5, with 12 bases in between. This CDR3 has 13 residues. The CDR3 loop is CASSPRGWETQYF. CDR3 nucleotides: TGTGCCAGCAGTCCCCGGGGGTGGGAGACCCAGTACTTC.

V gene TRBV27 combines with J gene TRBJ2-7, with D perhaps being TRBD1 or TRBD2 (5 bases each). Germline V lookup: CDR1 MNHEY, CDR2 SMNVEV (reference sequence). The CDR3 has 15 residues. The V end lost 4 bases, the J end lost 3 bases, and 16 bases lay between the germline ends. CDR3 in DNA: TGTGCCAGCAGTTCTCACCAGGGAGAAATCTACGAGCAGTACTTC. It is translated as CASSSHQGEIYEQYF.

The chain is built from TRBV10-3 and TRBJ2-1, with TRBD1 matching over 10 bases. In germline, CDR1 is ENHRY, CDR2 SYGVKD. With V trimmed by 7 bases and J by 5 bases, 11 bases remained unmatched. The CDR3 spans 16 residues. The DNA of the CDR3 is TGTGCCATCATGGACAAACCGGGACAGGGGCACAATGAGCAGTTCTTC. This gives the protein CAIMDKPGQGHNEQFF.

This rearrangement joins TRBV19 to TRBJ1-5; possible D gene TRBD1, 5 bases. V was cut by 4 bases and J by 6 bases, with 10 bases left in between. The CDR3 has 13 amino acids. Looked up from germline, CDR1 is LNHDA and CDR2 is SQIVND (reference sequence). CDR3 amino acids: CASSTGIFQPQHF. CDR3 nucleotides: TGTGCCAGTAGTACAGGGATCTTTCAGCCCCAGCATTTT.